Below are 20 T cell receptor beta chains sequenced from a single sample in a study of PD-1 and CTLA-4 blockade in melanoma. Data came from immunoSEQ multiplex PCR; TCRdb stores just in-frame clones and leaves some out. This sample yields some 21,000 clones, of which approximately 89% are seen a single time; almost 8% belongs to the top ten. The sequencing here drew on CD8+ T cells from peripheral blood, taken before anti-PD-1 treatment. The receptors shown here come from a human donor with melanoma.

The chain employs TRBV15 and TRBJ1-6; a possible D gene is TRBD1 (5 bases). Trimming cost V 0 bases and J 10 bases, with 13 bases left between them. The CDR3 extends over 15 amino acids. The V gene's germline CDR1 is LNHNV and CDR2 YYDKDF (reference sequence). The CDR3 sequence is CATSRDRGDGSPLHF. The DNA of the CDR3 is TGTGCCACCAGCAGAGACCGCGGGGACGGCTCACCCCTCCACTTT. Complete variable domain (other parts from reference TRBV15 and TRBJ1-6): DAMVIQNPRYQVTQFGKPVTLSCSQTLNHNVMYWYQQKSSQAPKLLFHYYDKDFNNEADTPDNFQSRRPNTSFCFLDIRSPGLGDTAMYLCATSRDRGDGSPLHFGNGTRLTVT.

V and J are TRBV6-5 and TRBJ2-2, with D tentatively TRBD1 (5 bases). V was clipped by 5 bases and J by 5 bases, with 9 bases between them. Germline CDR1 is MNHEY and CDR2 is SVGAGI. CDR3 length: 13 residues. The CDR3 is CASSTQGTGELFF. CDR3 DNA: TGTGCCAGCAGTACTCAGGGTACCGGGGAGCTGTTTTTT.

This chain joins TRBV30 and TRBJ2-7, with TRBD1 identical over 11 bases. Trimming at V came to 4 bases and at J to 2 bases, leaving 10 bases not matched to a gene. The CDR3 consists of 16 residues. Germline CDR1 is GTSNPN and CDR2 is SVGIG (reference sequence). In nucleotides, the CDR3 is TGTGCCTGGAAAGGGGACAGGGGGGTCTCAACCTACGAGCAGTACTTC. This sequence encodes CAWKGDRGVSTYEQYF.

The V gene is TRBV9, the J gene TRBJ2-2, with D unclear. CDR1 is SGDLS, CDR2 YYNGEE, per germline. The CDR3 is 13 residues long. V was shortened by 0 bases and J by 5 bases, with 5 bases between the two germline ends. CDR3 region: CASSVEATGELFF. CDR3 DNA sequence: TGTGCCAGCAGCGTAGAAGCAACCGGGGAGCTGTTTTTT.

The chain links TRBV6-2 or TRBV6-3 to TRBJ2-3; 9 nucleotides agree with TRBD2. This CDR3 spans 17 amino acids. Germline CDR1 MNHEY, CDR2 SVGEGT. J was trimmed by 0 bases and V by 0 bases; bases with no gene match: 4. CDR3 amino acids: CASSYSPTSGSTDTQYF. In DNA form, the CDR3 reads TGTGCCAGCAGTTACTCGCCGACTAGCGGTAGCACAGATACGCAGTATTTT.

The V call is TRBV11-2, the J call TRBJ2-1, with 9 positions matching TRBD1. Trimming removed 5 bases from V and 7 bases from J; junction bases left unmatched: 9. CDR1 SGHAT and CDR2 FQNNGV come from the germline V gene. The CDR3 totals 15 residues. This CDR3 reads CASSRQGGGWNEQFF. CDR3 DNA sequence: TGTGCCAGCAGCCGACAGGGGGGTGGATGGAATGAGCAGTTCTTC. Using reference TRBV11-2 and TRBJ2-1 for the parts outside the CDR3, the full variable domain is EAGVAQSPRYKIIEKRQSVAFWCNPISGHATLYWYQQILGQGPKLLIQFQNNGVVDDSQLPKDRFSAERLKGVDSTLKIQPAKLEDSAVYLCASSRQGGGWNEQFFGPGTRLTVL.

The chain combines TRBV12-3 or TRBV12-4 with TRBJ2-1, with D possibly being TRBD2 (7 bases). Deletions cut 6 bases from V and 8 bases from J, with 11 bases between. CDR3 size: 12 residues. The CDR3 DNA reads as TGTGCCAGCAGGATGCGGGGGCATGAGCAGTTCTTC. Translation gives CASRMRGHEQFF.

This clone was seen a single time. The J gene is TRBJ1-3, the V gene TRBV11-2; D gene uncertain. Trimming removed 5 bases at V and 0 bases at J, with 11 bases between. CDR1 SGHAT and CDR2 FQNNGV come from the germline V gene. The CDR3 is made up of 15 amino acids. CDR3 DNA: TGTGCCAGCAGCCTGGTAGTAAGCTCTGGAAACACCATATATTTT. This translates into CASSLVVSSGNTIYF.

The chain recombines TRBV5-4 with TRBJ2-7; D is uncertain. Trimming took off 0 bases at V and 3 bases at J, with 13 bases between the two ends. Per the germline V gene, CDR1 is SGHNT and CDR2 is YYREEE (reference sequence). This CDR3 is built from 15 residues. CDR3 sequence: CASSLDYGTGYEQYF. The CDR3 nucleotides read TGTGCCAGCAGCTTGGATTACGGCACCGGCTACGAGCAGTACTTC.

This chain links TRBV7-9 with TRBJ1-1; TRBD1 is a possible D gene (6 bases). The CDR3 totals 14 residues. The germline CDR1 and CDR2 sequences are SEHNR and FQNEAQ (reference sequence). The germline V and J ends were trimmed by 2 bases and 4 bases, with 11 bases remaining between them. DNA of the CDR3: TGTGCCAGCAGCTTATGGGGGGCGGGCACTGAAGCTTTCTTT. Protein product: CASSLWGAGTEAFF.

DNA of the CDR3: TGTGCCAGCAGTTACCAAAATGACAGGGGGCGAAGAAAGAACACTGAAGCTTTCTTT. Translating it yields CASSYQNDRGRRKNTEAFF. This chain joins TRBV6-2 or TRBV6-3 and TRBJ1-1; 10 positions agree with TRBD1. The germline V gene has CDR1 MNHEY and CDR2 SVGEGT. The CDR3 runs 19 residues. J gave up 1 base and V 2 bases, and 13 bases lay outside the gene matches.

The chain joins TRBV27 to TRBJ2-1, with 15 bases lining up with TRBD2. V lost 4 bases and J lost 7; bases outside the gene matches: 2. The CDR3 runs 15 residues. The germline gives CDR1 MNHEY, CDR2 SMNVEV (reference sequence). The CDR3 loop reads CASSSGTSGRNEQFF. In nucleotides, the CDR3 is TGTGCCAGCAGTTCCGGGACTAGCGGGAGGAATGAGCAGTTCTTC.

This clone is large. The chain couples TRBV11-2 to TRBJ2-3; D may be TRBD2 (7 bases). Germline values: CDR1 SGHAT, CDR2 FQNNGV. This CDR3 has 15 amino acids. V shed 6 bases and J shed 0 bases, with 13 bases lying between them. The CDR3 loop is CASRRGGASTDTQYF. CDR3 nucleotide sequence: TGTGCCAGCAGGCGTGGGGGGGCTAGCACAGATACGCAGTATTTT.

CDR3 DNA sequence: TGTGCCAGCAGCGTAGGAATGGGACCTAGCGGGGGGTCCCCAGATACGCAGTATTTT. This encodes CASSVGMGPSGGSPDTQYF. The rearrangement uses TRBV9 and TRBJ2-3; 11 bases agree with TRBD2. The CDR3 is made up of 19 amino acids. Germline V gene data show CDR1 as SGDLS and CDR2 as YYNGEE. Trimming cost V 0 bases and J 4 bases; bases outside gene matches: 13.

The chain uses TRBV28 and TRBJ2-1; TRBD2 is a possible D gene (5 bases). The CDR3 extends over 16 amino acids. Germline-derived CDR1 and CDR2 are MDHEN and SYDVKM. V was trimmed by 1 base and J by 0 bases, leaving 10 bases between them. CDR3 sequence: CASSLSLLVSYNEQFF. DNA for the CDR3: TGTGCCAGCAGTTTATCCCTACTAGTCTCCTACAATGAGCAGTTCTTC.

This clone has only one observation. The CDR3: CASSLEAAQNYGYTF. The DNA for the CDR3 is TGTGCCAGCAGCTTAGAGGCAGCCCAGAACTATGGCTACACCTTC. This chain connects TRBV11-2 to TRBJ1-2; D uncertain. This CDR3 has 15 residues. Germline CDR1 SGHAT, CDR2 FQNNGV. The V end was cut by 0 bases, the J end by 2 bases, with 10 bases between.

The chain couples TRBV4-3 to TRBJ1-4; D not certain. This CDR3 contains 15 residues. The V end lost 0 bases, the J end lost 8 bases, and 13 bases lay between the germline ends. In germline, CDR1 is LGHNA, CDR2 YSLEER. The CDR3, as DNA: TGCGCCAGCAGCCAAGAGCGGGTCATAGGGGAAAAACTGTTTTTT. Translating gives CASSQERVIGEKLFF.

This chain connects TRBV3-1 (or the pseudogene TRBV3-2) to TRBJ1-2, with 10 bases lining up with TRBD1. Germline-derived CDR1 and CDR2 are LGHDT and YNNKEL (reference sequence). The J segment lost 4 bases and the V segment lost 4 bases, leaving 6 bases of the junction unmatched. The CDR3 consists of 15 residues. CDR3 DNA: TGTGCCAGCAGCCTCGACAGGGGGCGCGGCTATGGCTACACCTTC. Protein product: CASSLDRGRGYGYTF.

The CDR3 coding sequence is TGTGCCAGCAGTGAAGTCGGGACTAGCGGCTACAATGAGCAGTTCTTC. This sequence encodes CASSEVGTSGYNEQFF. The genes are TRBV2 and TRBJ2-1; 11 nucleotides agree with TRBD2. With 1 base clipped from V and 3 bases from J, the junction kept 2 bases outside the gene matches. This CDR3 is built from 16 residues. CDR1 is SNHLY, CDR2 FYNNEI, per germline. Full variable domain (missing parts from reference TRBV2 and TRBJ2-1): EPEVTQTPSHQVTQMGQEVILRCVPISNHLYFYWYRQILGQKVEFLVSFYNNEISEKSEIFDDQFSVERPDGSNFTLKIRSTKLEDSAMYFCASSEVGTSGYNEQFFGPGTRLTVL.

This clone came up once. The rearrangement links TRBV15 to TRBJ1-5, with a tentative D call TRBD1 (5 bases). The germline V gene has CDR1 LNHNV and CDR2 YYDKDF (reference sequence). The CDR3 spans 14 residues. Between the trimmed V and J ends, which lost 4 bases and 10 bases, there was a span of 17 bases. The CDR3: CATSIVRGSGPQHF. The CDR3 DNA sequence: TGTGCCACCAGCATAGTCCGGGGCTCCGGTCCCCAGCATTTT.